Included here is one T cell receptor (beta chain) sequence, with context. It lacks a known antigen. Nothing much larger sits one base from this clone, and base qualities are not available. Receptor amplification or capture employed the immunoSEQ multiplex PCR assay. RNA was extracted from all samples and reverse transcribed into cDNA, which served as template for TCR sequencing. SuperScript III was used to make first-strand cDNA, primed with a 2:1 mix of oligo-dT and random hexamers. Amplification bias was assessed with a synthetic immune receptor repertoire, and residual bias was removed computationally. On the study's bioinformatics: After raw reads were preprocessed to remove errors, the CDR3 was defined following IMGT conventions as running from the conserved cysteine to phenylalanine. Clonality was computed as 1 minus the Shannon entropy, with the entropy normalized by log2 of the number of productive unique TCRs. CD4 or CD8 identity of scalp clones was inferred by cross-referencing scalp TCRbeta sequences with sorted blood CD4 and CD8 repertoires. The immuneACCESS repertoire file appears here via TCRdb, limited to in-frame rearrangements. These files lack a portion of the clones; in checked studies, under half of the deficit traces to unresolved V genes, and the cause of the others is not known. V and J calls and clone size are copied from that table; D and trimming were computed from the DNA. The sample table holds about 64,000 clones, of which 40% to 50% were seen once. The top ten clonotypes cover roughly 51% of the sample.

From alopecia areata patients, peripheral blood was collected along with lesional scalp punch biopsies. PBMCs were isolated by density centrifugation and stained for CD3, CD4 and CD8, and CD4+ and CD8+ T cells were sorted on a FACSAria. The untreated alopecia areata patients were recruited through a multicenter biomarker study. For five or six biomarker-study patients, blood CD8+ T cells were further sorted into NKG2D-low and NKG2D-high fractions. The CDR1 and CDR2 encoded by the germline V gene are SNHLY and FYNNEI. The CDR3 covers 16 residues, taking in both the cysteine and the phenylalanine. Only the CDR3 region is kept as DNA, spanning 48 bases read in frame from base 1. V and J are trimmed by 2 bases and 0 bases, and the gene matches miss 1 base of the junction. This record belongs to a study of CD8+ T cells in alopecia areata (dated by TCRdb to about 2018). With regard to the full study: High-throughput TCRbeta sequencing was used to examine T cell clonal expansion in alopecia areata in both the C3H/HeJ mouse model and human patients. In humans, TCRbeta sequencing was performed on scalp tissue and on sorted CD4+ and CD8+ peripheral blood T cells from healthy controls and from patients with patchy or totalis/universalis alopecia areata. Clonality in the scalp was compared among normal scalp (n=4), patchy alopecia areata scalp (n=8), and alopecia totalis/universalis scalp (n=8). RNA came from the PAXgene miRNA kit for fixed scalp, the miRNeasy kit for PBMCs, and the RNeasy kit for mouse skin. TCRbeta CDR3 regions were amplified by immunoSEQ multiplex PCR using 35 Vbeta forward and 13 Jbeta reverse primers. What the study reported, not specific to this receptor: Compared with normal scalp, lesional scalp, particularly in alopecia totalis/universalis, had higher clonality and more expanded CD8+ clones, which suggests antigenic drive. Unlike mouse skin, where gammadelta T cells dominate, normal human skin contains resident alphabeta T cells that get sequenced too, which complicates analysis of the scalp TCR repertoire. Shared TCR sequences between patients were less evident than in mice, which may be partly attributable to HLA diversity in the patient population.

The sequence was obtained from a human donor with alopecia areata. The chain is assembled from TRBV2 and TRBJ2-3; TRBD2 fits 11 bases in the junction. Sample: NKG2D-low CD8+ T cells sorted from blood. The cell subset or site tag for this specimen amounts to: sorted CD8+ NKG2D-low blood T cells. DNA sequence: TGTGCCAGCAGTGAATCTAGCGGGGGGAGCACAGATACGCAGTATTTT. Its protein is CASSESSGGSTDTQYF.